This TCR beta chain was retrieved from a study of control samples from healthy donors and cancer patients. Per the germline V gene, CDR1 is SNHLY and CDR2 is FYNNEI. The CDR3 sequence is 14 residues long. Deletions cut 0 bases from V and 7 bases from J, with 7 bases between. Generated by immunoSEQ multiplex PCR, the TCRdb table keeps only in-frame clones and is missing some. The repertoire holds 130,000 or so clones, 80% to 95% seen once, with around 5.4% in the top ten. The V call is TRBV2, the J call TRBJ1-6; D unresolved. This clonotype originated in a man between 18 and 35 years old in good health. Sample: blood. The CDR3 loop reads CASSEAGKNSPLHF. CDR3 sequence (DNA): TGTGCCAGCAGTGAAGCGGGGAAGAATTCACCCCTCCACTTT.